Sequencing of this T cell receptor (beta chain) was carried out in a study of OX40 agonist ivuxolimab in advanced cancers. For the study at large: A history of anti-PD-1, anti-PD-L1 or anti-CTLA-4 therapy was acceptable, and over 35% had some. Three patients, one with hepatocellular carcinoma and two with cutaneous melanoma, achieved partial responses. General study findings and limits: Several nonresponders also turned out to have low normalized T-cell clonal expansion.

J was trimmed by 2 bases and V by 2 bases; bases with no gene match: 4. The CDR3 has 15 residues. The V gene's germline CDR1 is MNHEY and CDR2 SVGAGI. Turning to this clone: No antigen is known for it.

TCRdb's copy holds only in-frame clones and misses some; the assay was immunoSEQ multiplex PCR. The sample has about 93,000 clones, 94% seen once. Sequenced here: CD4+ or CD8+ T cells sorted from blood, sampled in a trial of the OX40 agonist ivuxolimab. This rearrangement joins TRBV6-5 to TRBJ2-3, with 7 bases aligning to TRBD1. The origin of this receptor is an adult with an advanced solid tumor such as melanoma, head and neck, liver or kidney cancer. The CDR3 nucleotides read TGTGCCAGCAGTTACACAGGGGCTTACACAGATACGCAGTATTTT. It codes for CASSYTGAYTDTQYF.